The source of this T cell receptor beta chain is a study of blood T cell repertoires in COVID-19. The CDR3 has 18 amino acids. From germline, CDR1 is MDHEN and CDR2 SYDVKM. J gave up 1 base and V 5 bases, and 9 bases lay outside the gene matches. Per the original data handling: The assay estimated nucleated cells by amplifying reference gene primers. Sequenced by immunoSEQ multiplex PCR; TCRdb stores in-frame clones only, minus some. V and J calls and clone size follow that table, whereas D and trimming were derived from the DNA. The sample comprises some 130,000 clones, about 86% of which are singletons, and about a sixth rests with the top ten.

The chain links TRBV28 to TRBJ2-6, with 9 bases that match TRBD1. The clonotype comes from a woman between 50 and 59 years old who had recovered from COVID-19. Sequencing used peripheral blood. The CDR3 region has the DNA TGTGCCAGCAGTGGGGCCGGGACAGGGCTTTCTGGGGCCAACGTCCTGACTTTC. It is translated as CASSGAGTGLSGANVLTF.